This T cell receptor beta chain was identified in a study of T cell responses to AZD1222 COVID-19 vaccine. Repertoires were generated with immunoSEQ multiplex PCR, while TCRdb's copy carries only in-frame clones and drops some. This table has tens of thousands of clones, around nine tenths appearing once. Trimming removed 1 base from V and 2 bases from J; junction bases left unmatched: 4. The CDR3 length is 15 residues. In germline, CDR1 is SGHDN, CDR2 FVKESK. Regarding the study as a whole: Nearly half of the spike-specific TCRs reportedly recognize variant regions that carry no mutations.

Of note for this clone: Its antigen is undetermined.

J is TRBJ2-5 and V is TRBV14; 7 nucleotides line up with TRBD2. This receptor was identified in an adult in good health. The sequences come from peripheral blood, collected on day 0 of AZD1222 vaccination. The CDR3 protein is CASSQAGTMQETQYF. In nucleotides, the CDR3 is TGTGCCAGCAGCCAAGCGGGGACTATGCAAGAGACCCAGTACTTC.